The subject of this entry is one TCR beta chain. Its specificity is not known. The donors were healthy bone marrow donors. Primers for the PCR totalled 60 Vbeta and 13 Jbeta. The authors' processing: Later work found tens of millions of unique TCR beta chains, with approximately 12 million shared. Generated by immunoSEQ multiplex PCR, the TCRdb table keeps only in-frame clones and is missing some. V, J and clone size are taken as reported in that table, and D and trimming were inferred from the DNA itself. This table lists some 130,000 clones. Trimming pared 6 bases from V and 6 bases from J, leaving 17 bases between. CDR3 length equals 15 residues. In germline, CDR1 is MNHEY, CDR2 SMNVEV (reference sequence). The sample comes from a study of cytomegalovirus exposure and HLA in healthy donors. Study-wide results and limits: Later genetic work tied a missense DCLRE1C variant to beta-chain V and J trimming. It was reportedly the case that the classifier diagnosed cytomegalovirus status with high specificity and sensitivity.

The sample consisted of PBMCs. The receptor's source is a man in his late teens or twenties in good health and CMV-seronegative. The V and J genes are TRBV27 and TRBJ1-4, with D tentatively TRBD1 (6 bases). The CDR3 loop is CASRPGGGRHEKLFF. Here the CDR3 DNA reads TGTGCCAGCAGGCCTGGGGGGGGGCGGCATGAAAAACTGTTTTTT.